What follows are 10 T cell receptor beta chains derived from one specimen sequenced in a study of T-cell memory formation after mild COVID-19. TCRdb called the 5' RACE reads again in MiXCR, with one record for every CDR3 protein. The sample holds hundreds of thousands of distinct CDR3 sequences, 20% to 25% seen once. Sequenced input: PBMCs or a T cell subset sorted from them (not recorded which). The receptors were sampled from an adult woman who had mild COVID-19 (a few samples of this study predate the infection). Cell type and time point are not known.

The V call is TRBV7-9, the J call TRBJ1-2; D possibly corresponds to TRBD1 (6 bases). The germline gives CDR1 SEHNR, CDR2 FQNEAQ (reference sequence). V lost 6 bases and J lost 4, with 12 bases in between. CDR3 length: 13 residues. CDR3 in amino acids: CASSLEGVYGYTF. Here the CDR3 DNA reads TGTGCCAGCAGTCTCGAGGGGGTCTATGGCTACACCTTC.

V usage is TRBV7-9 and J usage is TRBJ1-4; possibly TRBD1 for D (5 bases). V was clipped by 4 bases and J by 8 bases, with 11 bases between them. This CDR3 has 13 residues. Germline V gene data show CDR1 as SEHNR and CDR2 as FQNEAQ (reference sequence). CDR3 region: CASSSTPGEKLFF. The CDR3, as DNA: TGTGCCAGCAGCTCGACACCAGGGGAAAAACTGTTTTTT.

The J gene is TRBJ1-2, the V gene TRBV9; D gene ambiguous. CDR3 length equals 16 residues. V was trimmed by 0 bases and J by 3 bases, leaving 15 bases between them. Germline-derived CDR1 and CDR2 are SGDLS and YYNGEE. The CDR3 region has the DNA TGTGCCAGCAGCGTAGCTCTACAGAGAGGCGACTATGGCTACACCTTC. It codes for CASSVALQRGDYGYTF. The full variable domain, in which reference TRBV9 and TRBJ1-2 provide the parts outside the CDR3, is DSGVTQTPKHLITATGQRVTLRCSPRSGDLSVYWYQQSLDQGLQFLIQYYNGEERAKGNILERFSAQQFPDLHSELNLSSLELGDSALYFCASSVALQRGDYGYTFGSGTRLTVV.

This clonotype showed up just a few times. The chain employs TRBV27 and TRBJ1-2, with 7 bases identical to TRBD1. Germline V lookup: CDR1 MNHEY, CDR2 SMNVEV (reference sequence). Trimming cost V 4 bases and J 8 bases; bases outside gene matches: 10. CDR3 length equals 14 residues. The DNA of the CDR3 is TGTGCCAGCAGTTCTACAGGGGCCGGCCGCGGCTACACCTTC. Its translation: CASSSTGAGRGYTF.

This clonotype was counted a few times. The chain carries TRBV11-3 and TRBJ2-5; possible D gene TRBD1, 5 bases. CDR3 length: 14 amino acids. The germline CDR1 and CDR2 sequences are SGHNT and YENEEA. V was cut by 6 bases and J by 5 bases, with 16 bases left in between. CDR3 amino acids: CASSLFRVGETQYF. The CDR3 nucleotides read TGTGCCAGCAGTTTATTCAGGGTGGGGGAGACCCAGTACTTC.

This chain connects TRBV12-3 or TRBV12-4 to TRBJ2-7; possibly TRBD1 for D (6 bases). Trimming removed 8 bases from V and 7 bases from J, with 15 bases in between. The CDR3 totals 12 residues. The CDR3 here is CASGGQTGEQYF. In nucleotides, the CDR3 is TGTGCCAGCGGTGGACAGACGGGAGAGCAGTACTTC.

This clonotype was picked up many times. The V and J genes are TRBV4-3 and TRBJ1-1; 7 bases fit TRBD1. Looked up from germline, CDR1 is LGHNA and CDR2 is YSLEER. The V and J ends lost 0 bases and 1 base, in that order; junction bases with no gene match: 11. CDR3 size: 18 residues. CDR3 DNA: TGCGCCAGCAGCCAAGATGCTACCGGGACAGCTACGAACACTGAAGCTTTCTTT. Translation: CASSQDATGTATNTEAFF.

The rearrangement links TRBV19 to TRBJ1-5; no reliable D call. Germline V gene data show CDR1 as LNHDA and CDR2 as SQIVND (reference sequence). Trimming left V 7 bases short and J 0 bases short, with 10 bases between. The CDR3 spans 14 residues. The CDR3 region is CASTRPYSNQPQHF. The CDR3, as DNA: TGTGCCAGTACCCGCCCGTATAGCAATCAGCCCCAGCATTTT.

This clonotype was observed a handful of times. The chain uses TRBV20-1 and TRBJ1-2; 12 nucleotides match TRBD1. Germline V gene data show CDR1 as DFQATT and CDR2 as SNEGSKA (reference sequence). Trimming took 2 bases from V and 8 from J; bases not matched to a gene: 3. CDR3 length: 13 residues. The chain's CDR3 is CSARSGTGGGYTF. Written as DNA, the CDR3 is TGCAGTGCTAGATCCGGGACAGGGGGCGGCTACACCTTC.

The chain uses TRBV4-1 and TRBJ2-4, with TRBD1 matching 8 bases. This CDR3 comprises 15 residues. The junction had 11 bases not matched to a gene; V was cut back by 5 bases and J by 8 bases. Germline V gene data show CDR1 as MGHRA and CDR2 as YSYEKL. CDR3 region: CASSELGQGWDIQYF. Written as DNA, the CDR3 is TGCGCCAGCAGCGAACTTGGACAGGGTTGGGACATTCAGTACTTC.